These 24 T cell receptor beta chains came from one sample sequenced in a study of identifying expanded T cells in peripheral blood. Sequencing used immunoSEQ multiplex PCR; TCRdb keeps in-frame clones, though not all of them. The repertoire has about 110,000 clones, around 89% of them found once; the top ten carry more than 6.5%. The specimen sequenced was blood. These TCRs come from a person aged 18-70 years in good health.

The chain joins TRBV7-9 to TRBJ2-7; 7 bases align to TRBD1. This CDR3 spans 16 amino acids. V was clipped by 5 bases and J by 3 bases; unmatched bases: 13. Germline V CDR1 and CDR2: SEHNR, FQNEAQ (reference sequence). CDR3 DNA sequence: TGTGCCAGCAGCCCCGGCCCCGGGACAGTATTCTACGAGCAGTACTTC. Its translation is CASSPGPGTVFYEQYF. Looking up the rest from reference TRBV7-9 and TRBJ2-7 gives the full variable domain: DTGVSQNPRHKITKRGQNVTFRCDPISEHNRLYWYRQTLGQGPEFLTYFQNEAQLEKSRLLSDRFSAERPKGSFSTLEIQRTEQGDSAMYLCASSPGPGTVFYEQYFGPGTRLTVT.

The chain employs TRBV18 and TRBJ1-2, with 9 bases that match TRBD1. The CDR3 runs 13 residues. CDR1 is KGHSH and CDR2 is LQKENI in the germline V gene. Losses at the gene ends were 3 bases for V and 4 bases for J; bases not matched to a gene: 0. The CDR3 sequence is CASSPGQGYGYTF. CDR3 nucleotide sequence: TGTGCCAGCTCACCGGGACAGGGCTATGGCTACACCTTC.

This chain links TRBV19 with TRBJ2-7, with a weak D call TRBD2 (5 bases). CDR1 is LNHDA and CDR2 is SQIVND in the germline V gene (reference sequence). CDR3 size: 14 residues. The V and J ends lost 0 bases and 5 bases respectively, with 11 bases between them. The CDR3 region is CASSIDPVGDEQYF. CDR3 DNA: TGTGCCAGTAGTATAGATCCGGTCGGGGACGAGCAGTACTTC.

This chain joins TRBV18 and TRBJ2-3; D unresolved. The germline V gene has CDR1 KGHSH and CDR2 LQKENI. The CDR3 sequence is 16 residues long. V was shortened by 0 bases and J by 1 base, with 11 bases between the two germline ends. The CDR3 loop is CASSPPSMRGTDTQYF. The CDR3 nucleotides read TGTGCCAGCTCACCACCGTCTATGAGAGGCACAGATACGCAGTATTTT. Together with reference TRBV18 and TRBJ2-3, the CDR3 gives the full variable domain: NAGVMQNPRHLVRRRGQEARLRCSPMKGHSHVYWYRQLPEEGLKFMVYLQKENIIDESGMPKERFSAEFPKEGPSILRIQQVVRGDSAAYFCASSPPSMRGTDTQYFGPGTRLTVL.

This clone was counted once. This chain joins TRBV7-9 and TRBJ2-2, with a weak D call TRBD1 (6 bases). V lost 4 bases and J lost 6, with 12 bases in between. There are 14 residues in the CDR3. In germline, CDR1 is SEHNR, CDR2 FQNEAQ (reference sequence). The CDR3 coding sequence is TGTGCCAGCAGCTCAGGGGCTGGGGCCGGGGAGCTGTTTTTT. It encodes CASSSGAGAGELFF. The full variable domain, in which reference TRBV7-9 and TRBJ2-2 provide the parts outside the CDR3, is DTGVSQNPRHKITKRGQNVTFRCDPISEHNRLYWYRQTLGQGPEFLTYFQNEAQLEKSRLLSDRFSAERPKGSFSTLEIQRTEQGDSAMYLCASSSGAGAGELFFGEGSRLTVL.

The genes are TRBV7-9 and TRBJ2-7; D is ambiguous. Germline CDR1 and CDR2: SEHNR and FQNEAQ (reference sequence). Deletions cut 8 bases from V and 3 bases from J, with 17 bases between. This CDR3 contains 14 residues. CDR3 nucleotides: TGTGCCAGCGGGAACGAGAGGCAGATCTACGAGCAGTACTTC. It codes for CASGNERQIYEQYF.

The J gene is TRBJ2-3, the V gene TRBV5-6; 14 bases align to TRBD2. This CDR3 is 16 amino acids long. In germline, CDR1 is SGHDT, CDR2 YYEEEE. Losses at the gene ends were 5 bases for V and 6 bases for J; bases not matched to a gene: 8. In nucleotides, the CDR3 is TGTGCCAGCAGGGCGGGACTAGCGGGAGTTGGGGATACGCAGTATTTT. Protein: CASRAGLAGVGDTQYF. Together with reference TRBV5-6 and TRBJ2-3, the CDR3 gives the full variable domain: DAGVTQSPTHLIKTRGQQVTLRCSPKSGHDTVSWYQQALGQGPQFIFQYYEEEERQRGNFPDRFSGHQFPNYSSELNVNALLLGDSALYLCASRAGLAGVGDTQYFGPGTRLTVL.

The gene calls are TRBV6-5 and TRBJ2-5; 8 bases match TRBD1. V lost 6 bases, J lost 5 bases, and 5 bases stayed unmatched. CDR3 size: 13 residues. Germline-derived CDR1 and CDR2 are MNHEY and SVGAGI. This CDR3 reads CASSRQGRETQYF. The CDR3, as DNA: TGTGCCAGCAGCCGACAGGGGCGCGAGACCCAGTACTTC.

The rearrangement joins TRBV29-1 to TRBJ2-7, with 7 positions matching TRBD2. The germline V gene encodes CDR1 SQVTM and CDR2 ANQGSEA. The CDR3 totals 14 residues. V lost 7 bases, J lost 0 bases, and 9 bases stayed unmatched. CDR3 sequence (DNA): TGCAGCGCCATGCTCGGGGGGAGCTCCTACGAGCAGTACTTC. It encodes CSAMLGGSSYEQYF.

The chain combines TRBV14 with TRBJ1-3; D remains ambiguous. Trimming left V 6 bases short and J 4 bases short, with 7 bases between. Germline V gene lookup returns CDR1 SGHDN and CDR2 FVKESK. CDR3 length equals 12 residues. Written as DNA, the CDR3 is TGTGCCAGCAGTGGCTCAGGAAACACCATATATTTT. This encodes CASSGSGNTIYF.

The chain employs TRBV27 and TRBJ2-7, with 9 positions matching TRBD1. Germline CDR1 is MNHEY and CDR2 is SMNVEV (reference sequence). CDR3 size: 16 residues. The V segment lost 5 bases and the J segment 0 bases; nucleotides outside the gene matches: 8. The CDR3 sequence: CASSTLTGGFSYEQYF. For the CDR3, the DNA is TGTGCCAGCAGTACCTTGACAGGGGGTTTCTCCTACGAGCAGTACTTC.

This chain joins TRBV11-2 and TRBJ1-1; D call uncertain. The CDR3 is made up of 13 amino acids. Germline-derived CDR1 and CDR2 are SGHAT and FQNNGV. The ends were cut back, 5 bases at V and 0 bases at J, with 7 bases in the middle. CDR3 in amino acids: CASSRSMNTEAFF. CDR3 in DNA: TGTGCCAGCAGCCGGTCGATGAACACTGAAGCTTTCTTT.

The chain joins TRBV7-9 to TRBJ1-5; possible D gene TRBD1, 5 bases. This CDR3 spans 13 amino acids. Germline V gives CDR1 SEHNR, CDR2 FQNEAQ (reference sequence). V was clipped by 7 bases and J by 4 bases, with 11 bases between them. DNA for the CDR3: TGTGCCAGCACCATCGGGGGAAATCAGCCCCAGCATTTT. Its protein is CASTIGGNQPQHF.

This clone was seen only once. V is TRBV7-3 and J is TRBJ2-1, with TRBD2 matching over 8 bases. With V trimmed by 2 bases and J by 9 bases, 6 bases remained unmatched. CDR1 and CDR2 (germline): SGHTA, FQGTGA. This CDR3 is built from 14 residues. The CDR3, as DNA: TGTGCCAGCAGCTTATCCCGGGGGGGCCTTGAGCAGTTCTTC. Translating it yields CASSLSRGGLEQFF.

For the CDR3, the DNA is TGTGCCAGCAGCCCCCGACCAACTAATGAAAAACTGTTTTTT. It yields the protein CASSPRPTNEKLFF. This rearrangement joins TRBV6-6 to TRBJ1-4, with D unclear. The CDR3 has 14 residues. V was cut by 6 bases and J by 0 bases, with 8 bases left in between. Germline CDR1 MNHNY, CDR2 SVGAGI (reference sequence).

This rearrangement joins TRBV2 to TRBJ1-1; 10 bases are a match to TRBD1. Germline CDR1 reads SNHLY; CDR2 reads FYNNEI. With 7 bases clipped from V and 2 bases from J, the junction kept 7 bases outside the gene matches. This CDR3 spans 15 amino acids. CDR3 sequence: CASNPRDRGNTEAFF. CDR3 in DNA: TGTGCCAGCAACCCTCGGGACAGGGGCAACACTGAAGCTTTCTTT.

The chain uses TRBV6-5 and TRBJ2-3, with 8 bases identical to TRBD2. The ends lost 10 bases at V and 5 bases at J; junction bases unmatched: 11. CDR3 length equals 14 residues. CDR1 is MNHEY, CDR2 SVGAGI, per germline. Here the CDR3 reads CATRLRGGQDTQYF. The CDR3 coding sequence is TGTGCCACGAGACTCCGGGGGGGCCAAGATACGCAGTATTTT.

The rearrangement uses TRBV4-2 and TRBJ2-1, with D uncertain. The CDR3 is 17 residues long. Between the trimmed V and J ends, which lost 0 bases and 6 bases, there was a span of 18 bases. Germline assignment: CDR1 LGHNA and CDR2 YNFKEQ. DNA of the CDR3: TGTGCCAGCAGCCAAGATCGTAGTCCTAGGACCTTCAATGAGCAGTTCTTC. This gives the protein CASSQDRSPRTFNEQFF.

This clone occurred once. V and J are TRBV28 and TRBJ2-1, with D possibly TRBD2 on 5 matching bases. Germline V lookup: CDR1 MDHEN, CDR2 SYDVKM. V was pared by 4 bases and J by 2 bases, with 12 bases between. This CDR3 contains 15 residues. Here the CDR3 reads CASSSKRRTYNEQFF. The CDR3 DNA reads TGTGCCAGCAGTTCTAAGCGGAGAACCTACAATGAGCAGTTCTTC.

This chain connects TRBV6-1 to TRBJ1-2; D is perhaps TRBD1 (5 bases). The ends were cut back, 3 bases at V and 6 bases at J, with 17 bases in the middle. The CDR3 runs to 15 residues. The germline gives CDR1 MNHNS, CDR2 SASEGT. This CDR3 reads CASSDWGTPIHGYTF. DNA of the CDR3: TGTGCCAGCAGTGACTGGGGGACCCCAATCCATGGCTACACCTTC.

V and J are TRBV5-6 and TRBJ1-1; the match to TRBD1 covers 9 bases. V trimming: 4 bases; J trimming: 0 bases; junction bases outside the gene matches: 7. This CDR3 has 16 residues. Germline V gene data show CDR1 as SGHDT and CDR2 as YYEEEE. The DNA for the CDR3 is TGTGCCAGCAGCAGACCGGGACAGGGTGTGAACACTGAAGCTTTCTTT. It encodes CASSRPGQGVNTEAFF.

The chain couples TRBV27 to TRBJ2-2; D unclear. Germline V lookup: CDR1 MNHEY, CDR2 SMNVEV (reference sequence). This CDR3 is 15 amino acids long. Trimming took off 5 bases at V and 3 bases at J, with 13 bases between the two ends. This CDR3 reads CASSLIPHDTGELFF. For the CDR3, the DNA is TGTGCCAGCAGTCTGATCCCACACGACACCGGGGAGCTGTTTTTT.

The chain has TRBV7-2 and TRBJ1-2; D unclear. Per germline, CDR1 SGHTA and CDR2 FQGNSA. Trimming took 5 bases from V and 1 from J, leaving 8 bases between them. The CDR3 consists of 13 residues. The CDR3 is CASSPGINYGYTF. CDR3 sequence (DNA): TGTGCCAGCAGCCCCGGGATTAACTATGGCTACACCTTC. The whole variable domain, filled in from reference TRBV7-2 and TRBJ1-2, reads GAGVSQSPSNKVTEKGKDVELRCDPISGHTALYWYRQSLGQGLEFLIYFQGNSAPDKSGLPSDRFSAERTGGSVSTLTIQRTQQEDSAVYLCASSPGINYGYTFGSGTRLTVV.

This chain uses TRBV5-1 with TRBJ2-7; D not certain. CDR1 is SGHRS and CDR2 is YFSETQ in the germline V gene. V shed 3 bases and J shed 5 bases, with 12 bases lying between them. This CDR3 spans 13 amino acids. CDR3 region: CASSSDWADEQYF. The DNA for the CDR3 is TGCGCCAGCAGCTCCGATTGGGCGGACGAGCAGTACTTC. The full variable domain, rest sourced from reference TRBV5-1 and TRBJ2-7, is KAGVTQTPRYLIKTRGQQVTLSCSPISGHRSVSWYQQTPGQGLQFLFEYFSETQRNKGNFPGRFSGRQFSNSRSEMNVSTLELGDSALYLCASSSDWADEQYFGPGTRLTVT.